This T cell receptor beta chain was recorded in a study of Ad26.COV2.S vaccination and SARS-CoV-2 variants. Turning to the study itself: In the COV1001 trial, the donor was in the Ad26.COV2.S arm. Participants got Ad26.COV2.S intramuscularly, once or twice 56 days apart. Whole-study findings and limits: Total T cell responses may have been underestimated by the TCR breadth and depth analyses. While placebo recipients had lower spike-specific TCR breadth, vaccine recipients had more.

The V end was cut by 1 base, the J end by 0 bases, with 10 bases between. Germline V gives CDR1 SGHTA, CDR2 FQGNSA. The CDR3 is 15 residues long. Measured with immunoSEQ multiplex PCR; TCRdb has only the in-frame clones, and not every one. The data hold about 680,000 clones, with 89% observed a single time. Treatment given: roughly 20 received Ad26.COV2.S at low or high dose, single or two shots; roughly five received placebo; per-sample allocation not given. Samples came from day 63 after the first vaccine or placebo injection. Regarding this clone: Its antigen is unidentified.

This TCR was recovered from a person aged 18-60 years who received the Ad26.COV2.S COVID-19 vaccine or a placebo. Sequences were derived from peripheral blood, sampled in a trial of Ad26.COV2.S vaccine versus placebo. The rearrangement links TRBV7-2 to TRBJ2-7; D gene ambiguous. In DNA form, the CDR3 reads TGTGCCAGCAGCTTAGAAGCGAGAGGCTCCTACGAGCAGTACTTC. It specifies CASSLEARGSYEQYF.